Below are 8 T cell receptor beta chains sequenced from a single sample in a study of T cell clonotyping in hematopoietic cell transplantation. The protocol was immunoSEQ multiplex PCR, while the TCRdb copy is restricted to in-frame clones and leaves out a portion. The sample holds approximately 30,000 clones; more than 70% are singletons and the top ten take around 1.8%. Time point in this sample: recipient sample about 28 days before transplant, after cytoreduction. The source was peripheral blood mononuclear cells, collected before stem cell transplant. The receptor set was obtained from a man aged 35-49 years with acute myeloid leukemia. Some clones in this sample may be carry-over from other donors' samples.

This chain uses TRBV6-1 with TRBJ1-6, with TRBD1 matching 9 bases. This CDR3 comprises 15 residues. Germline CDR1 reads MNHNS; CDR2 reads SASEGT. V dropped 4 bases and J dropped 7; count of bases not matched to a gene: 5. The chain's CDR3 is CASSGGQGLNSPLHF. The CDR3 region has the DNA TGTGCCAGCAGTGGGGGACAGGGCCTCAATTCACCCCTCCACTTT.

The chain employs TRBV6-5 and TRBJ2-7; TRBD2 matches at 7 bases. J was trimmed by 1 base and V by 6 bases; bases with no gene match: 3. The germline V gene encodes CDR1 MNHEY and CDR2 SVGAGI. The CDR3 length is 13 residues. CDR3 in amino acids: CASSPGGSYEQYF. The CDR3 DNA is TGTGCCAGCAGCCCCGGGGGGTCCTACGAGCAGTACTTC.

In this sample, this clone turned up once. V and J are TRBV30 and TRBJ1-1; weak D call: TRBD1 (5 bases). Germline V gene lookup returns CDR1 GTSNPN and CDR2 SVGIG (reference sequence). V shed 3 bases and J shed 1 base, with 9 bases lying between them. This CDR3 contains 13 residues. CDR3 sequence: CAWSRGQNTEAFF. For the CDR3, the DNA is TGTGCCTGGAGCCGGGGCCAGAACACTGAAGCTTTCTTT.

This chain joins TRBV6-1 and TRBJ2-7; 9 bases map to TRBD1. The CDR3 has 14 residues. Per the germline V gene, CDR1 is MNHNS and CDR2 is SASEGT. V lost 6 bases and J lost 0; bases outside the gene matches: 3. The CDR3 sequence is CASRRQGDSYEQYF. Here the CDR3 DNA reads TGTGCCAGCAGGAGACAGGGGGACTCCTACGAGCAGTACTTC.

The chain is built from TRBV6-6 and TRBJ2-1; D is uncertain. The CDR3 is 15 amino acids. Germline assignment: CDR1 MNHNY and CDR2 SVGAGI (reference sequence). V lost 4 bases and J 1 base, leaving 11 bases between the germline ends. The CDR3 sequence is CASSWPPESYNEQFF. Written as DNA, the CDR3 is TGTGCCAGCAGTTGGCCCCCAGAGTCCTACAATGAGCAGTTCTTC.

J is TRBJ2-1 and V is TRBV25-1, with 9 bases that match TRBD2. The CDR3 consists of 15 residues. With V trimmed by 3 bases and J by 4 bases, 4 bases remained unmatched. Germline V gene lookup returns CDR1 MGHDK and CDR2 SYGVNS. As DNA, the CDR3 is TGTGCCAGCAGTGAGTTAGCGGGGGCTTACAATGAGCAGTTCTTC. Its protein product is CASSELAGAYNEQFF.

About this clone: Because the CDR3's place on the DNA is in doubt, the DNA is left out and the CDR3 is given as listed by TCRdb. This chain connects TRBV2 to TRBJ1-5. CDR1 and CDR2 (germline): SNHLY, FYNNEI. Counting both end residues, the CDR3 totals 15 amino acids. The CDR3 loop reads CASSPGGSRGSPSIF.

This clone was seen more than once but under ten times. This rearrangement joins TRBV27 to TRBJ2-7; D is possibly TRBD1 (6 bases). CDR1 and CDR2 from the germline V gene are MNHEY and SMNVEV (reference sequence). Trimming took 6 bases from V and 4 from J, leaving 10 bases between them. The CDR3 is 12 amino acids. The CDR3 loop reads CASRSDSYEQYF. CDR3 in DNA: TGTGCCAGCAGATCGGACAGTTACGAGCAGTACTTC.